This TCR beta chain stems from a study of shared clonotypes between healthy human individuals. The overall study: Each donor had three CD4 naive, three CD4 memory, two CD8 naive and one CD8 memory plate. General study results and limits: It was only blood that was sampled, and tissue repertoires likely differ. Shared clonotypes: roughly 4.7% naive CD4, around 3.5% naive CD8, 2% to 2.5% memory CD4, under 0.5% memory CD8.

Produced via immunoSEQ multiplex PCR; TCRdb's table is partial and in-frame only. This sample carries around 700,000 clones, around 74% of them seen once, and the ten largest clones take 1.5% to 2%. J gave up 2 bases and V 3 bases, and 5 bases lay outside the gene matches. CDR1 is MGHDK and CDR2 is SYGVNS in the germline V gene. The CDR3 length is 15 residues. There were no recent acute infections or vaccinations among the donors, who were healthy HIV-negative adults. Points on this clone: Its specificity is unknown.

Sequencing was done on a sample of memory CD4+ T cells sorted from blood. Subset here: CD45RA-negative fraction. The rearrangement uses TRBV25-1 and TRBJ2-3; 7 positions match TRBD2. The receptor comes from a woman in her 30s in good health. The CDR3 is CASSDAGANTDTQYF. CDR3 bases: TGTGCCAGCAGTGATGCGGGAGCGAACACAGATACGCAGTATTTT.